This T cell receptor beta chain comes out of a study of shared clonotypes between healthy human individuals. Study-wide results and limits: In a few donors, roughly 5.2% of naive CD4 clonotypes appeared in common. The researchers took only blood, and tissue repertoires probably look different.

Original processing methods: Filtering differed for immunoSEQ, which gave only junction sequences without quality scores. Here immunoSEQ multiplex PCR was the method, and the copy in TCRdb shows in-frame clones only, minus some. V, J and clone size are those of that table, while D and trimming were read from the DNA. The profile shows around 370,000 clones, 95% to 97% of them singletons. This clone was picked up one time. As yet, its antigen is unknown. Germline assignment: CDR1 SGHTA and CDR2 FQGNSA. CDR3 length equals 13 residues. Trimming left V 5 bases short and J 6 bases short, with 14 bases between.

What was sequenced was memory CD8+ T cells sorted from blood. Subset denoted: CD45RO+ cells pooled with CCR7-negative TemRA cells. The rearrangement links TRBV7-2 to TRBJ2-7, with unresolved D. The TCR comes from a man aged 25 to 40 in good health. The CDR3 sequence: CASSLGFYGEQYF. CDR3 DNA: TGTGCCAGCAGCCTCGGGTTTTACGGCGAGCAGTACTTC.